The 29 T cell receptor beta chains below all came from one sample that was sequenced in a study of T-cell memory formation after mild COVID-19. A single record per CDR3 protein comes from TCRdb applying MiXCR to the 5' RACE reads. The sample carries about 210,000 distinct CDR3 sequences, around 26% recorded once. Sequencing was carried out using PBMCs or a T cell subset sorted from them (not recorded which). These receptors were obtained from an adult woman who had mild COVID-19 (a few samples of this study predate the infection). Cell type and time point are not known.

The rearrangement joins TRBV29-1 to TRBJ2-4; no clear D gene. Germline assignment: CDR1 SQVTM and CDR2 ANQGSEA. The CDR3 has 15 residues. The V gene lost 4 bases and the J gene lost 0 bases, with 13 bases spanning the gap. CDR3 in amino acids: CSVASKRVAKNIQYF. The CDR3 nucleotides are TGCAGCGTTGCATCAAAACGTGTAGCCAAAAACATTCAGTACTTC.

This clonotype was counted between two and nine times. The chain recombines TRBV5-6 with TRBJ2-7; a possible D gene is TRBD1 (6 bases). From germline, CDR1 is SGHDT and CDR2 YYEEEE. CDR3 length equals 13 residues. Trimming pared 0 bases from V and 6 bases from J, leaving 10 bases between. The chain's CDR3 is CASSLGQGSEQYF. The DNA for the CDR3 is TGTGCCAGCAGCTTGGGGCAGGGGAGCGAGCAGTACTTC.

The V gene is TRBV5-1, the J gene TRBJ2-1, with 12 positions matching TRBD2. Germline V CDR1 and CDR2: SGHRS, YFSETQ. Unmatched junction bases numbered 11, after V lost 4 bases and J lost 12 bases. This CDR3 comprises 15 residues. The CDR3, as DNA: TGCGCCAGCAGCCCTAAACTATCGACTAGCGGGGGGCAGTTCTTC. It encodes CASSPKLSTSGGQFF.

In its sample, this clonotype was seen once. V and J are TRBV7-9 and TRBJ2-7; TRBD2 agrees at 13 bases. CDR3 length equals 17 residues. Germline V gene lookup returns CDR1 SEHNR and CDR2 FQNEAQ (reference sequence). The V and J ends lost 5 bases and 1 base, in that order; junction bases with no gene match: 8. CDR3 in amino acids: CASSPGLAGVTSYEQYF. CDR3 coding DNA: TGTGCCAGCAGCCCCGGACTAGCGGGAGTTACGTCCTACGAGCAGTACTTC.

Comments on this clonotype: At one boundary the junction diverges from the germline segment, which might be a read error. The V and J genes are TRBV9 and TRBJ2-7; TRBD2 matches 9 bases. The CDR3 contains 14 residues. Looked up from germline, CDR1 is SGDLS and CDR2 is YYNGEE. CDR3 loop: CASSSTFTSGPPHF. In DNA, the CDR3 is TGTGCCAGCAGCTCCACCTTCACTAGCGGGCCTCCTCACTTC.

This chain connects TRBV7-7 to TRBJ2-5; TRBD2 matches 10 bases. Germline CDR1 SSHAT, CDR2 FNYEAQ (reference sequence). Unmatched junction bases numbered 4, after V lost 4 bases and J lost 5 bases. The CDR3 loop spans 14 amino acids. CDR3 amino acids: CASSSGLARETQYF. DNA for the CDR3: TGTGCCAGCAGCTCGGGACTAGCGAGGGAGACCCAGTACTTC.

This chain links TRBV4-2 with TRBJ2-6, with TRBD2 identical over 7 bases. The CDR3 totals 19 residues. The germline gives CDR1 LGHNA, CDR2 YNFKEQ. V lost 3 bases and J lost 1; bases outside the gene matches: 12. The chain's CDR3 is CASSQQGLVRRSGANVLTF. For the CDR3, the DNA is TGTGCCAGCAGCCAGCAAGGACTAGTCAGAAGGTCTGGGGCCAACGTCCTGACTTTC.

This clonotype has at least ten counts. J is TRBJ1-3 and V is TRBV20-1; D is possibly TRBD1 (5 bases). Per the germline V gene, CDR1 is DFQATT and CDR2 is SNEGSKA (reference sequence). The CDR3 contains 14 residues. V was clipped by 5 bases and J by 2 bases, with 13 bases between them. The CDR3 coding sequence is TGCAGTGCTTCCTCAGGGTTAGCTGGAAACACCATATATTTT. Amino acids: CSASSGLAGNTIYF.

This clonotype was observed a handful of times. This chain uses TRBV28 with TRBJ1-2; tentative D call: TRBD1 (5 bases). This CDR3 region has 14 residues. The ends were cut back, 2 bases at V and 4 bases at J, with 11 bases in the middle. The germline CDR1 and CDR2 sequences are MDHEN and SYDVKM. CDR3 coding DNA: TGTGCCAGCAGTTTAACCGGGACGGCCTATGGCTACACCTTC. Its translation: CASSLTGTAYGYTF.

This clonotype showed up just a few times. The rearrangement joins TRBV15 to TRBJ1-5, with 10 bases matching TRBD1. The CDR3 extends over 15 amino acids. CDR1 and CDR2 from the germline V gene are LNHNV and YYDKDF (reference sequence). Trimming cost V 4 bases and J 2 bases; bases outside gene matches: 2. Here the CDR3 reads CATSTGTGGNQPQHF. In DNA form, the CDR3 reads TGTGCCACCAGCACTGGGACAGGGGGCAATCAGCCCCAGCATTTT. Using reference TRBV15 and TRBJ1-5 for the parts outside the CDR3, the full variable domain is DAMVIQNPRYQVTQFGKPVTLSCSQTLNHNVMYWYQQKSSQAPKLLFHYYDKDFNNEADTPDNFQSRRPNTSFCFLDIRSPGLGDTAMYLCATSTGTGGNQPQHFGDGTRLSIL.

This clonotype was seen a few times. The chain uses TRBV4-2 and TRBJ1-1, with 8 bases identical to TRBD1. This CDR3 comprises 18 residues. Germline values: CDR1 LGHNA, CDR2 YNFKEQ. V was pared by 0 bases and J by 1 base, with 10 bases of the junction left unmatched. The CDR3 nucleotides read TGTGCCAGCAGCCAAGATGACAGGGGAAGGAGAAGGAACACTGAAGCTTTCTTT. It translates to CASSQDDRGRRRNTEAFF.

Turning to this clonotype: A read error is likely, as this CDR3 ends without the conserved phenylalanine or tryptophan. The limits of the CDR3 on the DNA are not certain, so only TCRdb's listed CDR3 is given. The V call is TRBV6-7, the J call TRBJ2-4; TRBD1, the table's D call, was not compared with the DNA. TRBV6-7 is labeled an ORF, and its function is uncertain. The CDR3 length is 11 residues, termini included. The CDR3 loop is CASSYSGQGRS.

The chain carries TRBV20-1 and TRBJ2-2; 14 bases align to TRBD2. Germline V gene lookup returns CDR1 DFQATT and CDR2 SNEGSKA (reference sequence). The CDR3 totals 16 residues. The J segment lost 8 bases and the V segment lost 0 bases, leaving 5 bases of the junction unmatched. For the CDR3, the DNA is TGCAGTGCTAGAGACCGACTAGCGGGAGGGTTAGGGGAGCTGTTTTTT. It yields the protein CSARDRLAGGLGELFF.

The V gene is TRBV12-3 or TRBV12-4, the J gene TRBJ1-1; D is unresolved. V was shortened by 7 bases and J by 1 base, with 10 bases between the two germline ends. This CDR3 has 13 residues. In nucleotides, the CDR3 is TGTGCCAGCAAGATTCTGGCGAACACTGAAGCTTTCTTT. Translation gives CASKILANTEAFF.

The CDR3 reads CASSFSMTGGDYGYTF. DNA for the CDR3: TGTGCCAGCAGCTTTTCAATGACAGGGGGCGACTATGGCTACACCTTC. The chain couples TRBV7-9 to TRBJ1-2; TRBD1 aligns across 10 bases. This CDR3 spans 16 amino acids. The germline CDR1 and CDR2 sequences are SEHNR and FQNEAQ (reference sequence). Germline trimming cut 3 bases from V and 3 bases from J; bases unmatched to any gene: 7.

The rearrangement joins TRBV18 to TRBJ2-7; the match to TRBD1 covers 10 bases. In germline, CDR1 is KGHSH, CDR2 LQKENI. V dropped 3 bases and J dropped 5; count of bases not matched to a gene: 4. The CDR3 totals 14 residues. The CDR3 here is CASSPRQGADEQYF. CDR3 nucleotides: TGTGCCAGCTCACCGAGACAGGGGGCCGACGAGCAGTACTTC.

The V and J genes are TRBV7-6 and TRBJ2-7, with 16 positions matching TRBD2. Germline lookup yields CDR1 SGHVS and CDR2 FNYEAQ. V lost 1 base, J lost 4 bases, and 10 bases stayed unmatched. The CDR3 is made up of 19 amino acids. The CDR3 region is CASSLVAGLAGGLLYEQYF. CDR3 sequence (DNA): TGTGCCAGCAGCTTAGTGGCGGGACTAGCGGGGGGGCTGTTGTACGAGCAGTACTTC.

V is TRBV5-1 and J is TRBJ2-7; TRBD1 matches at 11 bases. This CDR3 contains 15 residues. Germline CDR1 reads SGHRS; CDR2 reads YFSETQ. With 5 bases clipped from V and 5 bases from J, the junction kept 9 bases outside the gene matches. DNA of the CDR3: TGCGCCAGCAGAACTGGGACAGGGGGTGCCCACGAGCAGTACTTC. This sequence encodes CASRTGTGGAHEQYF.

This clonotype was picked up a small number of times. V and J are TRBV6-5 and TRBJ1-3, with D maybe TRBD1 (5 bases). Trimming left V 7 bases short and J 4 bases short, with 14 bases between. This CDR3 is built from 14 residues. Germline V gives CDR1 MNHEY, CDR2 SVGAGI. CDR3 in DNA: TGTGCCAGCAAACCCAAGGGGCGCGGAAACACCATATATTTT. Amino acid sequence: CASKPKGRGNTIYF.

This clonotype was recorded at least ten times. The chain joins TRBV5-6 to TRBJ2-1; D call uncertain. There are 11 residues in the CDR3. CDR1 is SGHDT, CDR2 YYEEEE, per germline. Trimming took off 4 bases at V and 5 bases at J, with 4 bases between the two ends. This CDR3 reads CASSLNNEQFF. The CDR3 region has the DNA TGTGCCAGCAGCCTCAACAATGAGCAGTTCTTC.

The chain has TRBV25-1 and TRBJ2-5; possible D gene TRBD1, 7 bases. Germline CDR1 reads MGHDK; CDR2 reads SYGVNS. V lost 6 bases and J 4 bases, leaving 18 bases between the germline ends. The CDR3 runs 15 residues. CDR3: CASSRRDSETETQYF. CDR3 nucleotide sequence: TGTGCCAGCAGCCGGCGGGACAGCGAAACAGAGACCCAGTACTTC. Looking up the rest from reference TRBV25-1 and TRBJ2-5 gives the full variable domain: EADIYQTPRYLVIGTGKKITLECSQTMGHDKMYWYQQDPGMELHLIHYSYGVNSTEKGDLSSESTVSRIRTEHFPLTLESARPSHTSQYLCASSRRDSETETQYFGPGTRLLVL.

This clonotype has more than one count but fewer than ten. The chain is built from TRBV5-1 and TRBJ2-1, with D tentatively TRBD1 or TRBD2 (5 bases each). Germline lookup yields CDR1 SGHRS and CDR2 YFSETQ. Between the trimmed V and J ends, which lost 2 bases and 1 base, there was a span of 16 bases. This CDR3 region has 17 residues. The chain's CDR3 is CASSFRRDRGSYNEQFF. CDR3 bases: TGCGCCAGCAGCTTTAGACGGGACCGAGGGTCCTACAATGAGCAGTTCTTC.

This clonotype was seen a handful of times. V gene TRBV29-1 combines with J gene TRBJ2-5; perhaps D is TRBD1 or TRBD2 (7 bases each). The CDR3 loop spans 13 amino acids. Germline V lookup: CDR1 SQVTM, CDR2 ANQGSEA. The V end lost 6 bases, the J end lost 2 bases, and 13 bases lay between the germline ends. DNA for the CDR3: TGCAGCGTGAACAGGGGACTACAAGAGACCCAGTACTTC. Protein product: CSVNRGLQETQYF.

This clonotype was seen repeatedly, ten times or more. The rearrangement uses TRBV5-1 and TRBJ2-1, with D perhaps matching TRBD2 (6 bases). Germline values: CDR1 SGHRS, CDR2 YFSETQ. The CDR3 is 14 amino acids. The germline V and J ends were trimmed by 4 bases and 4 bases, with 12 bases remaining between them. The CDR3 DNA reads as TGCGCCAGCAGCCACGGGGAGGCTTACAATGAGCAGTTCTTC. Its translation is CASSHGEAYNEQFF.

This clonotype has a handful of counts. The chain couples TRBV5-1 to TRBJ1-2; the match to TRBD1 covers 9 bases. Germline lookup yields CDR1 SGHRS and CDR2 YFSETQ. The CDR3 runs 17 residues. V shed 3 bases, J shed 3 bases, and the junction held 12 bases outside the gene matches. DNA of the CDR3: TGCGCCAGCAGCTCCGGACAGGGGCGGGCTGGGGACTATGGCTACACCTTC. This encodes CASSSGQGRAGDYGYTF.

The chain uses TRBV30 and TRBJ1-5, with unresolved D. Trimming removed 1 base from V and 5 bases from J, with 15 bases in between. The germline V gene has CDR1 GTSNPN and CDR2 SVGIG (reference sequence). CDR3 length: 15 residues. The CDR3, as DNA: TGTGCCTGGAGTGCTCCCCCCGGTAGGGATCAGCCCCAGCATTTT. Its translation is CAWSAPPGRDQPQHF.

This clonotype was found a few times. The CDR3 region has the DNA TGTGCCAGCAGCTTGGGATCGTATGGGGAGACCCAGTACTTC. Translated: CASSLGSYGETQYF. The gene calls are TRBV5-6 and TRBJ2-5, with D hard to call. V lost 0 bases and J 5 bases, leaving 11 bases between the germline ends. Germline V gene lookup returns CDR1 SGHDT and CDR2 YYEEEE. The CDR3 is 14 residues long.

The chain combines TRBV7-2 with TRBJ2-5; possible D gene TRBD2, 6 bases. Trimming pared 0 bases from V and 5 bases from J, leaving 13 bases between. Germline CDR1 reads SGHTA; CDR2 reads FQGNSA. This CDR3 region has 15 residues. This chain's CDR3 is CASSLAGGGGETQYF. CDR3 sequence (DNA): TGTGCCAGCAGCTTAGCGGGGGGAGGAGGGGAGACCCAGTACTTC.

The CDR3 protein is CASSYVGQEETQYF. Written as DNA, the CDR3 is TGTGCCAGCAGTTACGTGGGGCAGGAAGAGACCCAGTACTTC. The rearrangement links TRBV6-5 to TRBJ2-5; a weak D match, TRBD1 (5 bases). Germline values: CDR1 MNHEY, CDR2 SVGAGI. The CDR3 runs 14 residues. V lost 2 bases to trimming and J lost 3 bases, with 10 bases between them.